Listed here is a single TCR beta chain. The target antigen is unknown. TCRdb's copy holds only in-frame clones and misses some; the assay was immunoSEQ multiplex PCR. The table records 150,000 to 200,000 clones, 88% of them present only once. The data were obtained in a study of T cell responses to AZD1222 COVID-19 vaccine. Germline-derived CDR1 and CDR2 are SGHNT and YYREEE (reference sequence). This CDR3 spans 18 amino acids. Germline trimming cut 0 bases from V and 1 base from J; bases unmatched to any gene: 6. General study points: Regions 160-218 and 743-854 held dominance among vaccine-associated CD4 TCRs, which spanned spike. There were mostly white British donors and more females than males, and clonal diversity was possibly underestimated. Per reports, nearly half of all spike-specific TCRs target regions that are unmutated in variants. Baseline seropositivity occurred in only a handful of AZD1222 recipients.

The source is an adult who received the AZD1222 COVID-19 vaccine. The chain uses TRBV5-4 and TRBJ2-3, with 12 positions matching TRBD2. The material was peripheral blood, obtained 28 days after the second AZD1222 dose. CDR3 coding DNA: TGTGCCAGCAGCTTGGGGCTAGCGGGGGGGCCGGGCACAGATACGCAGTATTTT. Translated, it gives CASSLGLAGGPGTDTQYF.